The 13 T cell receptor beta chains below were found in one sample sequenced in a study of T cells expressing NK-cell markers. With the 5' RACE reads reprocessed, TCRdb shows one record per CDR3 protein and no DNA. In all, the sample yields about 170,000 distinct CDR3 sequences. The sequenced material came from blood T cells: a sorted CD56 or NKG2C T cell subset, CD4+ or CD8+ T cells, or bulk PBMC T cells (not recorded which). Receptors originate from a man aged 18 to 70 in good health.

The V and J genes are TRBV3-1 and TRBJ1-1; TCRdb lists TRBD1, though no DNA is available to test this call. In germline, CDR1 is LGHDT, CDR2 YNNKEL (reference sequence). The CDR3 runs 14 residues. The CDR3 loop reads CASSRDTRNTEAFF.

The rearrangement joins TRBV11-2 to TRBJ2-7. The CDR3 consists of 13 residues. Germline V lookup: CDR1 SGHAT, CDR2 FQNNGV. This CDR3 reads CASSLGWSNEQYF.

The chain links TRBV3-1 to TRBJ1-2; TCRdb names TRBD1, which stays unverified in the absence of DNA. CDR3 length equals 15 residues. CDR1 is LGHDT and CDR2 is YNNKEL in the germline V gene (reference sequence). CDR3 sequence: CASSQDRGPHYGYTF.

This CDR3 reads CASSERHLGGYTEAFF. V is TRBV6-1 and J is TRBJ1-1. Germline values: CDR1 MNHNS, CDR2 SASEGT. The CDR3 totals 16 residues.

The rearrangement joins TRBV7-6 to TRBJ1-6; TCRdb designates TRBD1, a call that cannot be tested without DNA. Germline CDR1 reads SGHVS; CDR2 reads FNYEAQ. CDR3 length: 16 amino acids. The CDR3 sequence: CASSLAGKGYNSPLHF.

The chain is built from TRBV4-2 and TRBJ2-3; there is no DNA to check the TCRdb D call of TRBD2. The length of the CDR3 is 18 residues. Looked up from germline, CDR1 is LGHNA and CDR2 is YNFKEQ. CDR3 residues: CASSQEIRRGTSTDTQYF.

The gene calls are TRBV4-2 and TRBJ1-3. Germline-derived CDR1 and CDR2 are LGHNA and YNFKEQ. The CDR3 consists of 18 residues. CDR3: CASSQDRVLGGAGNTIYF.

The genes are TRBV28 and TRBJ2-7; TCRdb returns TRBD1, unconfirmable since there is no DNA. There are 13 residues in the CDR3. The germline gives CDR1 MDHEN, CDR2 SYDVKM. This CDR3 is CASSYRETLEQYF.

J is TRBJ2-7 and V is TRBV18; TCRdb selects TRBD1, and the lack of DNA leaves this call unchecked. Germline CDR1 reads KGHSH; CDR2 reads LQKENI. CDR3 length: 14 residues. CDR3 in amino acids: CASSPGQGGIEQYF.

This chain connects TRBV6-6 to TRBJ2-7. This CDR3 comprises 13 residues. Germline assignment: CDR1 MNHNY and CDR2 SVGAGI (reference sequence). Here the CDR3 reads CASSYSEPTEQYF.

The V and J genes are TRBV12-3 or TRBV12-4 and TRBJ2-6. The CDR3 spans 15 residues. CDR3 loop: CASSLDGYGANVLTF.

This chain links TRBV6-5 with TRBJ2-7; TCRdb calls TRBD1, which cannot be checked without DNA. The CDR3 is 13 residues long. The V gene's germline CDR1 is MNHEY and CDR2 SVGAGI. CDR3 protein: CASSYTTGSEQYF.

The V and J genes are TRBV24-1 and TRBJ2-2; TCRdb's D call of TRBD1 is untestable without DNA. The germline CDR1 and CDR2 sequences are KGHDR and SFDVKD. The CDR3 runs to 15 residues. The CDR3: CATSDPAGNTGELFF.